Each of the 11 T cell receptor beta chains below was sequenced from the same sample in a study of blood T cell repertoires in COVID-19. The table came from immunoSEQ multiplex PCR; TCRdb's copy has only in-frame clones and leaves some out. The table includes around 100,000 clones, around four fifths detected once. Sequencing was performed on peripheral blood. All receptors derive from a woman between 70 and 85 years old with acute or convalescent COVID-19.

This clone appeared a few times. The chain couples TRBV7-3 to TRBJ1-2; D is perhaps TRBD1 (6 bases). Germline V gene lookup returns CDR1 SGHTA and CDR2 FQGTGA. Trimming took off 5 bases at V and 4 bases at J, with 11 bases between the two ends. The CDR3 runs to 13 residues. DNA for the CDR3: TGTGCCAGCAGCAAGGACAGAGGCTATGGCTACACCTTC. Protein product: CASSKDRGYGYTF.

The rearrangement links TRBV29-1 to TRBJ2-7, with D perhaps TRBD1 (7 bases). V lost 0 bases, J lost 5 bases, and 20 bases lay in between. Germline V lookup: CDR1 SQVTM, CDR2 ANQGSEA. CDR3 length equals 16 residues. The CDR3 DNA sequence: TGCAGCGTTGAAGATTACGGAGGGGGCGCGTTCGACGAGCAGTACTTC. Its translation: CSVEDYGGGAFDEQYF.

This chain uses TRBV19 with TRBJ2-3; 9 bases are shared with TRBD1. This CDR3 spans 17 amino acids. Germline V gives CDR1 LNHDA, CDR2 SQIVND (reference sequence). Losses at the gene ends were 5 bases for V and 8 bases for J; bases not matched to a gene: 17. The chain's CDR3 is CASSVTPRDRAGSTQYF. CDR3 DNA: TGTGCCAGTAGTGTCACCCCCCGGGACAGGGCGGGGAGTACGCAGTATTTT.

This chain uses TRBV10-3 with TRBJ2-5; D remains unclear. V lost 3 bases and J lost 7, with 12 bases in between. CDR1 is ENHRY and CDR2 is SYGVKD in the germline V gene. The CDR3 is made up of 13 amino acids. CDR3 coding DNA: TGTGCCATCAGTGACAACCTAGAGGTGACCCAGTACTTC. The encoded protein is CAISDNLEVTQYF.

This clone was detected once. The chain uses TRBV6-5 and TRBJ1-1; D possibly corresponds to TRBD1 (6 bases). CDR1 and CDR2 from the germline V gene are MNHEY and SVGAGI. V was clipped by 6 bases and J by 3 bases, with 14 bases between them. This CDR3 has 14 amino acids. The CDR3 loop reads CASRGAGSDTEAFF. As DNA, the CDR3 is TGTGCCAGCAGGGGGGCAGGATCGGACACTGAAGCTTTCTTT.

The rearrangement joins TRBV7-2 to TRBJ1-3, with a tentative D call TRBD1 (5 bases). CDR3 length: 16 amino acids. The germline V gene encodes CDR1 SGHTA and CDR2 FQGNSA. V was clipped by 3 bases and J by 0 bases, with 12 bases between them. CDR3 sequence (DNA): TGTGCCAGCAGCTTGGTCAGGGTACACTCTGGAAACACCATATATTTT. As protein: CASSLVRVHSGNTIYF.

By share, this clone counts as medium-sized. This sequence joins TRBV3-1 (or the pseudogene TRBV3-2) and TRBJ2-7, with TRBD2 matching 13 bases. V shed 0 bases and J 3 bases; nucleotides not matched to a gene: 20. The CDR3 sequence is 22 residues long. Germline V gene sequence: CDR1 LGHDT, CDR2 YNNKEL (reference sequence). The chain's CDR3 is CASSQDVLGGTSGESGGYEQYV. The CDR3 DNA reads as TGTGCCAGCAGCCAAGATGTCCTTGGGGGGACTAGCGGGGAATCGGGTGGCTACGAGCAGTACGTC.

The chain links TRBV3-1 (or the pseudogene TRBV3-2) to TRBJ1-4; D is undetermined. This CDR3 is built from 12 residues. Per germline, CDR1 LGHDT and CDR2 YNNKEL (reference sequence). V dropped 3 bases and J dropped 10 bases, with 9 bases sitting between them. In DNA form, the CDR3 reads TGTGCCAGCAGCCACGGTTCCGGAAAACTGTTTTTT. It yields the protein CASSHGSGKLFF.

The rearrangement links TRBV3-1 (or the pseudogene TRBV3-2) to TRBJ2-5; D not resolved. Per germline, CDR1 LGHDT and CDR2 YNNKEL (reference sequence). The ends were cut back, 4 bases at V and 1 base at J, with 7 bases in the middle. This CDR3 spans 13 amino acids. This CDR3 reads CASSPGGQETQYF. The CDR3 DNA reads TGTGCCAGCAGCCCCGGCGGCCAAGAGACCCAGTACTTC.

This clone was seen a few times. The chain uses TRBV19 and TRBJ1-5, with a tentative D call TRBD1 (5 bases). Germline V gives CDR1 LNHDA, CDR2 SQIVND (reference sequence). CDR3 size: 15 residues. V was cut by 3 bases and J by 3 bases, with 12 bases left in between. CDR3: CASSIKQDNNQPQHF. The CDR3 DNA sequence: TGTGCCAGTAGTATTAAACAGGATAACAATCAGCCCCAGCATTTT. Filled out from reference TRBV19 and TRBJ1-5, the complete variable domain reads DGGITQSPKYLFRKEGQNVTLSCEQNLNHDAMYWYRQDPGQGLRLIYYSQIVNDFQKGDIAEGYSVSREKKESFPLTVTSAQKNPTAFYLCASSIKQDNNQPQHFGDGTRLSIL.

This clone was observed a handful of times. DNA for the CDR3: TGTGCCAGCAGTGGCGCGGGGGGGACTGAAGCTTTCTTT. Translation: CASSGAGGTEAFF. This chain connects TRBV6-6 to TRBJ1-1; tentative D call: TRBD1 (5 bases). This CDR3 comprises 13 residues. Germline lookup yields CDR1 MNHNY and CDR2 SVGAGI (reference sequence). The V end lost 5 bases, the J end lost 5 bases, and 12 bases lay between the germline ends.